One sample yielded the 19 T cell receptor beta chains listed below, sequenced in a study of a mutant IDH1 vaccine in newly diagnosed glioma. Time point here: baseline, week 1 (first vaccination visit). Treatment noted: pre-vaccination baseline after standard-of-care therapy. The method was immunoSEQ multiplex PCR; TCRdb's version includes in-frame clones alone and lacks a portion of them. The data contain about 32,000 clones, more than 65% of them singletons. This specimen was PBMCs, taken from a glioma patient treated with radiotherapy, temozolomide or both. The receptors come from a man aged 30 to 45 with glioma.

V gene TRBV7-2 combines with J gene TRBJ2-3; no clear D. The length of the CDR3 is 13 residues. V dropped 3 bases and J dropped 4 bases, with 8 bases sitting between them. Germline values: CDR1 SGHTA, CDR2 FQGNSA. CDR3 DNA sequence: TGTGCCAGCAGCTTTGGGTGGGCAGATACGCAGTATTTT. Its translation: CASSFGWADTQYF. Full variable domain (remainder filled in from reference TRBV7-2 and TRBJ2-3): GAGVSQSPSNKVTEKGKDVELRCDPISGHTALYWYRQSLGQGLEFLIYFQGNSAPDKSGLPSDRFSAERTGGSVSTLTIQRTQQEDSAVYLCASSFGWADTQYFGPGTRLTVL.

V usage is TRBV30 and J usage is TRBJ2-5; 10 bases map to TRBD1. The CDR3 totals 15 residues. CDR1 is GTSNPN and CDR2 is SVGIG in the germline V gene (reference sequence). The V and J ends lost 2 bases and 5 bases, in that order; junction bases with no gene match: 8. CDR3 protein: CAWSKGQGTRETQYF. The CDR3 region has the DNA TGTGCCTGGAGTAAGGGACAGGGGACTCGGGAGACCCAGTACTTC.

This clone was counted once. This chain uses TRBV5-1 with TRBJ2-7, with D possibly matching TRBD2 (5 bases). CDR1 SGHRS and CDR2 YFSETQ come from the germline V gene. There are 14 residues in the CDR3. The V and J ends lost 0 bases and 3 bases respectively, with 10 bases between them. The CDR3 bases are TGCGCCAGCAGCTTGGAAGGACTCCGCTACGAGCAGTACTTC. Translating it yields CASSLEGLRYEQYF.

CDR3 protein: CASSLDSGGAYEQYF. Here the CDR3 DNA reads TGTGCCAGCAGCTTAGACAGCGGGGGAGCCTACGAGCAGTACTTC. The chain has TRBV7-2 and TRBJ2-7, with 8 bases aligning to TRBD2. V lost 1 base to trimming and J lost 2 bases; unmatched junction nucleotides: 4. The CDR3 is 15 residues long. Germline V gene data show CDR1 as SGHTA and CDR2 as FQGNSA.

The chain employs TRBV27 and TRBJ1-1, with D possibly TRBD1 on 5 matching bases. CDR1 and CDR2 (germline): MNHEY, SMNVEV (reference sequence). This CDR3 has 12 amino acids. V dropped 0 bases and J dropped 8 bases, with 7 bases sitting between them. CDR3 in amino acids: CASSLSRGEAFF. The CDR3 nucleotides are TGTGCCAGCAGTTTATCGCGGGGCGAAGCTTTCTTT.

In its sample, this clone was seen once. CDR3 region: CASSYTSLGYEKLFF. As DNA, the CDR3 is TGTGCCAGCAGTTACACAAGCTTGGGGTATGAAAAACTGTTTTTT. J is TRBJ1-4 and V is TRBV27; D not resolved. CDR1 is MNHEY and CDR2 is SMNVEV in the germline V gene (reference sequence). The CDR3 loop spans 15 amino acids. The V end lost 4 bases, the J end lost 6 bases, and 15 bases lay between the germline ends.

The CDR3 nucleotides read TGCAGTGCCATTAGCTTATACGAGCAGTACTTC. As protein: CSAISLYEQYF. The chain employs TRBV20-1 and TRBJ2-7; unclear D gene. The CDR3 spans 11 residues. Germline values: CDR1 DFQATT, CDR2 SNEGSKA (reference sequence). Trimming removed 6 bases at V and 4 bases at J, with 10 bases between.

The V gene is TRBV6-1, the J gene TRBJ2-7, with TRBD2 as a possible D gene (5 bases). The V gene lost 0 bases and the J gene lost 6 bases, with 12 bases spanning the gap. CDR3 length equals 14 residues. Germline V lookup: CDR1 MNHNS, CDR2 SASEGT. CDR3 coding DNA: TGTGCCAGCAGTGAAGCGAACGCTGGGAGCGAGCAGTACTTC. Translating gives CASSEANAGSEQYF.

This clone turned up a few times. This chain joins TRBV30 and TRBJ1-1, with 7 bases aligning to TRBD1. Germline V gene data show CDR1 as GTSNPN and CDR2 as SVGIG (reference sequence). Trimming took 6 bases from V and 8 from J; bases not matched to a gene: 6. This CDR3 comprises 11 residues. CDR3 residues: CACDRVGEAFF. As DNA, the CDR3 is TGTGCCTGTGACAGGGTAGGAGAAGCTTTCTTT.

The CDR3 DNA sequence: TGTGCCAGTATGGGGGGAGATACGCAGTATTTT. This codes for CASMGGDTQYF. The chain couples TRBV19 to TRBJ2-3; D possibly corresponds to TRBD2 (6 bases). CDR1 is LNHDA, CDR2 SQIVND, per germline (reference sequence). V lost 7 bases and J lost 5, with 7 bases in between. This CDR3 spans 11 amino acids.

The J gene is TRBJ2-3, the V gene TRBV19; D unclear. This CDR3 contains 13 residues. V was shortened by 6 bases and J by 4 bases, with 11 bases between the two germline ends. Per the germline V gene, CDR1 is LNHDA and CDR2 is SQIVND (reference sequence). CDR3 in DNA: TGTGCCAGTAGCCCAACTGGGGCAGATACGCAGTATTTT. It specifies CASSPTGADTQYF. Supplemented by reference TRBV19 and TRBJ2-3, the full variable domain reads DGGITQSPKYLFRKEGQNVTLSCEQNLNHDAMYWYRQDPGQGLRLIYYSQIVNDFQKGDIAEGYSVSREKKESFPLTVTSAQKNPTAFYLCASSPTGADTQYFGPGTRLTVL.

The J gene is TRBJ1-1, the V gene TRBV6-6; no reliable D call. Germline CDR1 is MNHNY and CDR2 is SVGAGI (reference sequence). The CDR3 sequence is 14 residues long. V was shortened by 3 bases and J by 5 bases, with 13 bases between the two germline ends. This CDR3 reads CASSYGRVRTEAFF. In DNA form, the CDR3 reads TGTGCCAGCAGTTATGGGCGGGTTCGTACTGAAGCTTTCTTT.

The V gene is TRBV25-1, the J gene TRBJ1-5; possibly TRBD1 for D (5 bases). The germline CDR1 and CDR2 sequences are MGHDK and SYGVNS. The CDR3 has 13 amino acids. V gave up 2 bases and J gave up 7 bases, with 9 bases separating them. In DNA, the CDR3 is TGTGCCAGCAGTGAAGGTGGGGGACAGCCCCAGCATTTT. Translated, it gives CASSEGGGQPQHF.

This chain links TRBV4-1 with TRBJ2-5; D is unclear. This CDR3 has 14 residues. Per the germline V gene, CDR1 is MGHRA and CDR2 is YSYEKL. Trimming took 3 bases from V and 2 from J, leaving 10 bases between them. The CDR3 DNA reads TGCGCCAGCAGCCAGACTTGGTTGCAAGAGACCCAGTACTTC. Its protein product is CASSQTWLQETQYF.

The gene calls are TRBV2 and TRBJ1-2, with D perhaps TRBD1 (5 bases). Trimming removed 0 bases from V and 6 bases from J, with 11 bases in between. From germline, CDR1 is SNHLY and CDR2 FYNNEI. The CDR3 covers 14 residues. CDR3 sequence reads: CASSEARRADGYTF. For the CDR3, the DNA is TGTGCCAGCAGTGAAGCGCGCAGGGCCGATGGCTACACCTTC.

The chain links TRBV5-6 to TRBJ1-2; D uncertain. The CDR3 covers 11 residues. Germline values: CDR1 SGHDT, CDR2 YYEEEE. V lost 1 base and J 7 bases, leaving 5 bases between the germline ends. Written as DNA, the CDR3 is TGTGCCAGCAGCTTGCGGGTTGGCTACACCTTC. Protein product: CASSLRVGYTF.

The chain joins TRBV27 to TRBJ1-1; D is ambiguous. The V gene lost 2 bases and the J gene lost 2 bases, with 9 bases spanning the gap. Germline-derived CDR1 and CDR2 are MNHEY and SMNVEV (reference sequence). The CDR3 runs 14 residues. CDR3 protein: CASSLRQRNTEAFF. The DNA for the CDR3 is TGTGCCAGCAGTTTACGGCAGCGCAACACTGAAGCTTTCTTT.

The chain couples TRBV9 to TRBJ2-1, with D perhaps matching TRBD2 (5 bases). This CDR3 spans 12 amino acids. Per the germline V gene, CDR1 is SGDLS and CDR2 is YYNGEE. V was cut by 4 bases and J by 10 bases, with 12 bases left in between. The CDR3 here is CASSTGPGEQFF. The CDR3, as DNA: TGTGCCAGCAGCACCGGACCGGGGGAGCAGTTCTTC.

The genes are TRBV9 and TRBJ2-3; TRBD2 might be the D (6 bases). The CDR3 spans 17 residues. The germline V gene encodes CDR1 SGDLS and CDR2 YYNGEE. The ends were cut back, 6 bases at V and 2 bases at J, with 22 bases in the middle. CDR3 residues: CASNVNSLRENTDTQYF. DNA of the CDR3: TGTGCCAGCAACGTGAATTCGTTACGGGAGAACACAGATACGCAGTATTTT.